This is a list of T cell receptor beta chains from one sample in a study of blood T cell repertoires in COVID-19. Sequenced by immunoSEQ multiplex PCR; TCRdb stores in-frame clones only, minus some. The sample has 80,000 to 95,000 clones, about 89% seen once. Source material: peripheral blood. These receptors were collected from a woman aged 70-85 years with acute or convalescent COVID-19. Each CDR3 is given with its conserved first and last residue. Each record gives: V gene, D gene, clone size, J gene, CDR3 protein, CDR3 DNA. D genes are given only for firm matches. A row's size may be missing; if present it is once, few, many or a size class.

TRBV19,NA,NA,TRBJ1-5,CASSDTGNQPQHF,TGTGCCAGTAGCGACACAGGGAATCAGCCCCAGCATTTT
TRBV28,NA,NA,TRBJ1-5,CATLGPLGPQHF,TGTGCCACCCTGGGCCCCTTGGGGCCCCAGCATTTT
TRBV30,TRBD1,NA,TRBJ2-7,CAWSRPGQENYEQYF,TGTGCCTGGAGTCGGCCCGGACAGGAGAACTACGAGCAGTACTTC
TRBV18,NA,NA,TRBJ2-2,CAGAQGPGELFF,TGTGCCGGAGCACAGGGTCCCGGGGAGCTGTTTTTT
TRBV7-2,TRBD2,NA,TRBJ2-3,CASSLASGRPDTQYF,TGTGCCAGCAGCTTAGCTAGCGGGAGGCCAGATACGCAGTATTTT
TRBV24-1,TRBD1,NA,TRBJ2-7,CATSRYRGWSYEQYF,TGTGCCACCAGTAGGTACAGGGGTTGGTCCTACGAGCAGTACTTC
TRBV2,NA,NA,TRBJ1-6,CASSEVDNSPLHF,TGTGCCAGCAGTGAAGTCGATAATTCACCCCTCCACTTT
TRBV11-3,TRBD2,NA,TRBJ2-2,CASSRSGARNTGELFF,TGTGCCAGCAGCCGGAGCGGGGCGAGGAACACCGGGGAGCTGTTTTTT
TRBV14,TRBD2,NA,TRBJ2-1,CASSRTSGSHNEQFF,TGTGCCAGCAGCCGCACTAGCGGGAGCCACAATGAGCAGTTCTTC
TRBV6-5,TRBD1,once,TRBJ2-2,CASGRQGPNTGELFF,TGTGCCAGCGGACGACAGGGGCCGAACACCGGGGAGCTGTTTTTT
TRBV27,TRBD1,once,TRBJ2-7,CASSVDRDLYEQYF,TGTGCCAGCAGTGTGGACAGGGACCTTTACGAGCAGTACTTC
TRBV18,TRBD1,few,TRBJ2-7,CASSLAGTDSYEQYF,TGTGCCAGCTCACTCGCCGGGACAGATTCCTACGAGCAGTACTTC
TRBV3-1/TRBV3-2,TRBD2,NA,TRBJ2-1,CASSHLRTSGMNEQFF,TGTGCCAGCAGCCACCTCAGGACTAGCGGGATGAATGAGCAGTTCTTC
TRBV5-4,TRBD1,NA,TRBJ1-6,CASSADRGRLPWSPLHF,TGTGCCAGCAGCGCGGACAGGGGGCGTTTGCCTTGGTCACCCCTCCACTTT
TRBV19,NA,NA,TRBJ1-4,CASSIDPAGNELFF,TGTGCCAGTAGTATAGATCCGGCGGGCAATGAACTGTTTTTT
TRBV3-1/TRBV3-2,NA,NA,TRBJ1-2,CASSHLAGSGYTF,TGTGCCAGCAGCCACTTGGCAGGGTCTGGCTACACCTTC
TRBV19,TRBD1,NA,TRBJ2-2,CASGTQGARTGELFF,TGTGCCAGTGGAACACAGGGGGCGAGGACCGGGGAGCTGTTTTTT
TRBV5-1,TRBD1,NA,TRBJ2-1,CASSGGAGTGKYNEQFF,TGCGCCAGCAGCGGGGGGGCTGGGACAGGGAAATACAATGAGCAGTTCTTC
TRBV4-2,TRBD2,NA,TRBJ2-5,CASSHTRGGRIGETQYF,TGTGCCAGCAGCCATACGCGGGGGGGCCGGATCGGAGAGACCCAGTACTTC
TRBV27,TRBD1,NA,TRBJ1-2,CASSFATGGRYGYTF,TGTGCCAGCAGTTTCGCGACAGGGGGCCGCTATGGCTACACCTTC
TRBV6-5,NA,NA,TRBJ1-4,CASRGAGNEKLFF,TGTGCCAGCAGAGGGGCCGGGAATGAAAAACTGTTTTTT
TRBV7-2,TRBD1,once,TRBJ1-4,CASSALTGTGAAGEKLFF,TGTGCCAGCAGCGCTCTTACGGGGACAGGGGCCGCGGGTGAAAAACTGTTTTTT
TRBV28,NA,once,TRBJ2-6,CASSGGNSGANVLTF,TGTGCCAGCAGTGGCGGTAACTCTGGGGCCAACGTCCTGACTTTC
TRBV18,NA,NA,TRBJ1-1,CASSPAVNTEAFF,TGTGCCAGCTCACCGGCAGTGAACACTGAAGCTTTCTTT
TRBV4-1,TRBD1,few,TRBJ2-7,CASSQASNPAGGASREQYF,TGCGCCAGCAGCCAAGCTTCCAACCCGGCAGGGGGCGCATCCCGCGAGCAGTACTTC
TRBV4-1,NA,NA,TRBJ1-1,CASSQVPQEITEAFF,TGCGCCAGCAGCCAAGTCCCTCAAGAGATCACTGAAGCTTTCTTT
TRBV4-1,TRBD1,NA,TRBJ2-1,CASSQGDRGRVEQFF,TGCGCCAGCAGCCAAGGGGACAGGGGGAGAGTTGAGCAGTTCTTC
TRBV5-1,TRBD1,once,TRBJ1-1,CASSLAGQAPGVNTEAFF,TGCGCCAGCAGCTTGGCAGGACAGGCCCCGGGAGTGAACACTGAAGCTTTCTTT
TRBV7-7,NA,NA,TRBJ2-2,CASSPPDAGTNTGELFF,TGTGCTAGCAGCCCCCCGGACGCGGGAACGAACACCGGGGAGCTGTTTTTT
TRBV28,NA,NA,TRBJ1-6,CASSLLQGQSPLHF,TGTGCCAGCAGTTTATTGCAGGGGCAATCACCCCTCCACTTT
TRBV5-1,NA,once,TRBJ1-6,CASSFAEQGVSYNSPLHF,TGCGCCAGCAGCTTCGCCGAACAGGGTGTAAGCTATAATTCACCCCTCCACTTT
TRBV3-1/TRBV3-2,NA,NA,TRBJ1-1,CASSLKGETFF,TGTGCCAGCAGCCTAAAGGGGGAGACTTTCTTT
TRBV5-6,NA,NA,TRBJ2-3,CASSLVGSPDTQYF,TGTGCCAGCAGCTTGGTTGGGAGCCCAGATACGCAGTATTTT
TRBV7-9,NA,NA,TRBJ1-2,CASSLGQSYGYTF,TGTGCCAGCAGCTTAGGACAATCCTATGGCTACACCTTC
TRBV29-1,TRBD1,NA,TRBJ2-1,CSVSDRVREFF,TGCAGCGTGTCCGACAGGGTTCGGGAGTTCTTC
TRBV3-1/TRBV3-2,TRBD2,NA,TRBJ2-3,CASSPTLTSGVSTDTQYF,TGTGCCAGCAGCCCCACACTAACTAGCGGGGTCAGCACAGATACGCAGTATTTT
TRBV18,NA,NA,TRBJ2-1,CASSPPGTVGLFYNEQFF,TGTGCCAGCTCACCACCGGGGACAGTAGGACTATTCTACAATGAGCAGTTCTTC
TRBV12-5,NA,NA,TRBJ2-3,CASGLGPAADTQYF,TGTGCTAGTGGTTTGGGGCCCGCTGCAGATACGCAGTATTTT
TRBV6-5,NA,NA,TRBJ1-6,CASRAGARGSPLHF,TGTGCCAGCAGGGCTGGAGCGAGAGGATCACCCCTCCACTTT
TRBV6-4,NA,NA,TRBJ2-1,CASSVLANPTEGQFF,TGTGCCAGCAGTGTCCTAGCTAACCCCACTGAGGGGCAGTTCTTC
TRBV2,NA,NA,TRBJ1-2,CASSGGNYGYTF,TGTGCCAGCTCGGGGGGAAACTATGGCTACACCTTC
TRBV10-2,TRBD2,NA,TRBJ2-4,CATIGIGSWISGGAETKNIQYF,TGCGCCACCATCGGGATTGGGAGTTGGATCAGCGGGGGGGCCGAGACCAAAAACATTCAGTACTTC
TRBV5-8,NA,NA,TRBJ1-6,CASSLRQDSLNSPLHF,TGTGCCAGCAGCCTGAGACAGGATTCCCTTAATTCACCCCTCCACTTT
TRBV7-6,NA,NA,TRBJ1-5,CASSARNQPQHF,TGTGCCAGCAGCGCCCGGAATCAGCCCCAGCATTTT
TRBV2,NA,NA,TRBJ1-4,CASRRLFNEKLFF,TGTGCCAGCAGACGACTTTTTAATGAAAAACTGTTTTTT
TRBV6-1,NA,NA,TRBJ1-5,CASSEGPPNQPQHF,TGTGCCAGCAGTGAAGGGCCCCCTAATCAGCCCCAGCATTTT
TRBV3-1/TRBV3-2,NA,NA,TRBJ1-2,CASSSKPGNYGYTF,TGTGCCAGCAGCTCAAAGCCCGGTAACTATGGCTACACCTTC
TRBV3-1/TRBV3-2,NA,NA,TRBJ1-3,CASSQMGGGNTIYF,TGTGCCAGCAGCCAAATGGGGGGAGGAAACACCATATATTTT